Listed below are T cell receptor beta chains from one sample, sequenced in a study of cytomegalovirus exposure and HLA in healthy donors. Profiling relied on immunoSEQ multiplex PCR, and the TCRdb table lists in-frame clones only, not all of them. The sample holds nearly 200,000 clones, over 75% seen once. The specimen was PBMCs. These TCRs come from a boy between 2 and 15 years old in good health and CMV-seronegative. Each CDR3 is given with its conserved first and last residue. The D gene is left open where the match is weak. Only part of the rows carry a size: once, few, many, or a class if the clone is expanded.

CDR3 length	V gene	J gene	clone size	D gene	CDR3 protein	CDR3 DNA
17	TRBV15	TRBJ2-3	NA	TRBD2	CATSRDVPGLAGATQYF	TGTGCCACCAGCAGAGATGTCCCTGGACTAGCGGGGGCTACGCAGTATTTT
15	TRBV4-2	TRBJ2-5	NA	NA	CASSQGLRGEETQYF	TGTGCCAGCAGCCAAGGGCTCAGGGGGGAGGAGACCCAGTACTTC
13	TRBV7-9	TRBJ1-1	NA	NA	CASSPLPVAEAFF	TGTGCCAGCAGCCCCCTCCCGGTCGCTGAAGCTTTCTTT
14	TRBV7-8	TRBJ2-4	NA	TRBD1	CASSALTGGNIQYF	TGTGCCAGCAGCGCCCTGACAGGGGGAAACATTCAGTACTTC
17	TRBV4-2	TRBJ2-3	NA	TRBD2	CASSQDGRSGVGDTQYF	TGTGCCAGCAGCCAAGACGGGCGTAGCGGGGTAGGGGATACGCAGTATTTT
14	TRBV27	TRBJ1-5	NA	NA	CASSLDGQYQPQHF	TGTGCCAGCAGTTTAGACGGACAGTATCAGCCCCAGCATTTT
16	TRBV9	TRBJ2-2	NA	TRBD1	CASSHRTGVNTGELFF	TGTGCCAGCAGCCATAGGACAGGGGTGAACACCGGGGAGCTGTTTTTT
12	TRBV6-6	TRBJ1-5	once	NA	CASMRGGQPQHF	TGTGCCAGCATGCGGGGGGGTCAGCCCCAGCATTTT
13	TRBV19	TRBJ1-4	NA	NA	CASSGHREEKLFF	TGTGCCAGTAGTGGACACAGGGAAGAAAAACTGTTTTTT
14	TRBV2	TRBJ2-7	NA	TRBD1	CASVWGTGLGEQYF	TGTGCCAGCGTATGGGGGACAGGGCTCGGGGAGCAGTACTTC
19	TRBV2	TRBJ2-3	NA	TRBD2	CASSYGFGTSGGATDTQYF	TGTGCCAGCAGCTACGGCTTCGGGACTAGCGGGGGAGCCACAGATACGCAGTATTTT
16	TRBV27	TRBJ2-2	few	TRBD2	CASSVLAGVNTGELFF	TGTGCCAGCAGTGTCCTAGCGGGGGTAAACACCGGGGAGCTGTTTTTT
14	TRBV6-6	TRBJ1-2	NA	NA	CASSSQQAFYGYTF	TGTGCCAGCAGTTCCCAACAGGCCTTTTATGGCTACACCTTC
15	TRBV4-2	TRBJ1-6	NA	NA	CASSQGEQGSSPLHF	TGTGCCAGCAGCCAAGGGGAGCAGGGGTCCTCACCCCTCCACTTT
15	TRBV6-5	TRBJ1-6	NA	NA	CASSRSKPGNSPLHF	TGTGCCAGCAGCCGGAGCAAACCGGGTAATTCACCCCTCCACTTT
12	TRBV4-2	TRBJ1-2	NA	NA	CASSQDGGGYTF	TGTGCCAGCAGCCAAGATGGGGGCGGCTACACCTTC
14	TRBV19	TRBJ2-4	NA	TRBD1	CASSPRQGLSVQYF	TGTGCCAGTAGTCCCCGACAGGGTTTGAGTGTTCAGTACTTC
14	TRBV5-6	TRBJ2-4	NA	NA	CASSFTGAKNIQYF	TGTGCCAGCAGCTTCACAGGGGCCAAAAACATTCAGTACTTC
15	TRBV7-2	TRBJ1-1	once	NA	CASSLNAGGGTEAFF	TGTGCCAGCAGCTTAAATGCGGGAGGGGGAACTGAAGCTTTCTTT
15	TRBV30	TRBJ1-3	NA	NA	CAWSVWQGTGNTIYF	TGTGCCTGGAGTGTATGGCAGGGGACTGGAAACACCATATATTTT
16	TRBV4-3	TRBJ2-1	few	NA	CASSQDGGVSYNEQFF	TGCGCCAGCAGCCAAGATGGCGGGGTTTCCTACAATGAGCAGTTCTTC
14	TRBV7-9	TRBJ2-2	NA	TRBD2	CASSLGTSGTELFF	TGTGCCAGCAGCCTGGGGACTAGCGGGACGGAGCTGTTTTTT